The 18 T cell receptor beta chains in this list originate from one sample, sequenced in a study of regulatory T cells in long-lasting Graves disease. Time point reported: persistent/refractory GD, antithyroid drugs over 5 years with positive TRAb. After RNA was extracted from PBMCs, the TCR library was made from it. Arm-PCR of CDR3 regions and iRepertoire HTBI primers were the basis on which TCR beta libraries were built. Via MiXCR, TCRdb re-called the multiplex PCR reads, giving one row per CDR3 protein. The data show 500,000 to 800,000 distinct CDR3 sequences, around 32% seen once. The specimen was peripheral blood mononuclear cells (PBMCs), collected when the disease was refractory, from a patient treated with antithyroid drugs. The source of these receptors is a female donor with Graves disease.

V gene TRBV2 combines with J gene TRBJ2-5; 7 bases fit TRBD2. Germline-derived CDR1 and CDR2 are SNHLY and FYNNEI. The CDR3 length is 17 residues. V was clipped by 6 bases and J by 7 bases; unmatched bases: 20. DNA for the CDR3: TGTGCCAGCAGACGGGGCTTGGTAGCGGGTCCCAACGGGACCCAGTACTTC. Its translation is CASRRGLVAGPNGTQYF. The full variable domain, completed using reference TRBV2 and TRBJ2-5, is EPEVTQTPSHQVTQMGQEVILRCVPISNHLYFYWYRQILGQKVEFLVSFYNNEISEKSEIFDDQFSVERPDGSNFTLKIRSTKLEDSAMYFCASRRGLVAGPNGTQYFGPGTRLLVL.

V and J are TRBV27 and TRBJ1-2, with a possible D match to TRBD1 (5 bases). The CDR3 contains 13 residues. The V and J ends lost 5 bases and 6 bases respectively, with 13 bases between them. Germline CDR1 reads MNHEY; CDR2 reads SMNVEV (reference sequence). CDR3 coding DNA: TGTGCCAGCAGTCCTCGCCGGGGCGATGGCTACACCTTC. This translates into CASSPRRGDGYTF.

This chain uses TRBV2 with TRBJ1-2; D remains ambiguous. This CDR3 has 23 amino acids. Between the trimmed V and J ends, which lost 0 bases and 2 bases, there was a span of 34 bases. The germline gives CDR1 SNHLY, CDR2 FYNNEI. In DNA, the CDR3 is TGTGCCAGCAGTGAAGCTACATCCTTCGGAGCCGACCCTTCCCTGGTTTCAAACTATGGCTACACCTTC. This encodes CASSEATSFGADPSLVSNYGYTF.

This clonotype was counted ten times or more. The rearrangement joins TRBV12-3 or TRBV12-4 to TRBJ2-7; D gene ambiguous. Trimming removed 3 bases from V and 3 bases from J, with 6 bases in between. The CDR3 sequence is 12 residues long. The CDR3 protein is CASSFDDYEQYF. The DNA of the CDR3 is TGTGCCAGCAGTTTCGACGACTACGAGCAGTACTTC.

Comment on this clonotype: At one end, the junction sequence differs from germline, possibly due to a read error. The CDR3 DNA follows: TGCACCAGCAGCTTTGGTCAAGAGACCCAGTACTTC. It specifies CTSSFGQETQYF. This chain links TRBV5-1 with TRBJ2-5, with D hard to call. Germline CDR1 and CDR2: SGHRS and YFSETQ. The CDR3 is made up of 12 amino acids.

The chain joins TRBV6-1 to TRBJ1-2; D is unresolved. Trimming took 5 bases from V and 8 from J, leaving 15 bases between them. CDR1 is MNHNS, CDR2 SASEGT, per germline. This CDR3 has 13 amino acids. The DNA for the CDR3 is TGTGCCAGCAGTCCTAAGAGCGACCTAGGCTACACCTTC. Its protein is CASSPKSDLGYTF.

This clonotype has a count of ten or more. The V call is TRBV15, the J call TRBJ2-7; 9 nucleotides line up with TRBD1. The ends lost 3 bases at V and 5 bases at J; junction bases unmatched: 2. This CDR3 spans 13 amino acids. Germline V gene lookup returns CDR1 LNHNV and CDR2 YYDKDF (reference sequence). This CDR3 reads CATSRTGGHEQYF. The CDR3 DNA is TGTGCCACCAGCAGGACAGGGGGACACGAGCAGTACTTC.

This clonotype appeared a few times. This chain connects TRBV30 to TRBJ1-2; D remains unclear. Germline assignment: CDR1 GTSNPN and CDR2 SVGIG (reference sequence). The V gene lost 0 bases and the J gene lost 3 bases, with 11 bases spanning the gap. The CDR3 has 14 amino acids. The CDR3 loop is CAWSVFSGYYGYTF. In DNA, the CDR3 is TGTGCCTGGAGTGTGTTCTCGGGCTACTATGGCTACACCTTC.

This sequence joins TRBV27 and TRBJ1-1; 7 bases are shared with TRBD1. Germline assignment: CDR1 MNHEY and CDR2 SMNVEV (reference sequence). This CDR3 has 14 residues. The junction had 7 bases not matched to a gene; V was cut back by 2 bases and J by 7 bases. CDR3 protein: CASSLGGGENEAFF. CDR3 nucleotide sequence: TGTGCCAGCAGTTTAGGAGGGGGCGAGAATGAAGCTTTCTTT.

This clonotype was seen at least ten times. The gene calls are TRBV11-2 and TRBJ2-5; 11 bases are a match to TRBD2. Germline V gene lookup returns CDR1 SGHAT and CDR2 FQNNGV. CDR3 length: 15 amino acids. The junction had 1 base not matched to a gene; V was cut back by 4 bases and J by 0 bases. The DNA for the CDR3 is TGTGCCAGCAGCTCGACTAGCGGGGACCAAGAGACCCAGTACTTC. Translating it yields CASSSTSGDQETQYF. The full variable domain, rest sourced from reference TRBV11-2 and TRBJ2-5, is EAGVAQSPRYKIIEKRQSVAFWCNPISGHATLYWYQQILGQGPKLLIQFQNNGVVDDSQLPKDRFSAERLKGVDSTLKIQPAKLEDSAVYLCASSSTSGDQETQYFGPGTRLLVL.

The J gene is TRBJ2-1, the V gene TRBV5-5; possibly TRBD1 or TRBD2 for D (7 bases each). The CDR3 is 17 residues long. Deletions cut 4 bases from V and 3 bases from J, with 20 bases between. Germline CDR1 reads SGHKS; CDR2 reads YYEKEE (reference sequence). CDR3 DNA sequence: TGTGCCAGCAGCCTACGGACAGGACTAGACCTCTACAATGAGCAGTTCTTC. It translates to CASSLRTGLDLYNEQFF. The full variable domain, rest sourced from reference TRBV5-5 and TRBJ2-1, is DAGVTQSPTHLIKTRGQQVTLRCSPISGHKSVSWYQQVLGQGPQFIFQYYEKEERGRGNFPDRFSARQFPNYSSELNVNALLLGDSALYLCASSLRTGLDLYNEQFFGPGTRLTVL.

This sequence joins TRBV25-1 and TRBJ2-5; 7 bases map to TRBD2. The germline V gene has CDR1 MGHDK and CDR2 SYGVNS. CDR3 length: 18 residues. Germline trimming cut 1 base from V and 2 bases from J; bases unmatched to any gene: 13. The CDR3 protein is CASSEFSGGPANQETQYF. CDR3 in DNA: TGTGCCAGCAGTGAATTTTCGGGGGGACCGGCAAATCAAGAGACCCAGTACTTC.

This chain joins TRBV27 and TRBJ2-7, with D possibly being TRBD1 or TRBD2 (5 bases each). The CDR3 is made up of 14 amino acids. Trimming took 6 bases from V and 4 from J, leaving 16 bases between them. The germline V gene has CDR1 MNHEY and CDR2 SMNVEV (reference sequence). The CDR3 region is CASRPGRGDYEQYF. The CDR3 nucleotides are TGTGCCAGCAGGCCGGGACGAGGAGATTACGAGCAGTACTTC.

This clonotype was counted between two and nine times. V and J are TRBV13 and TRBJ1-6; tentative D call: TRBD1 (5 bases). The CDR3 runs 14 residues. The V end was cut by 2 bases, the J end by 7 bases, with 9 bases between. Looked up from germline, CDR1 is PRHDT and CDR2 is FYEKMQ (reference sequence). The CDR3 DNA follows: TGTGCCAGCAGCTTACGGGCAGGGAATTCACCCCTCCACTTT. This encodes CASSLRAGNSPLHF. The entire variable domain, with the rest obtained from reference TRBV13 and TRBJ1-6, is as follows: AAGVIQSPRHLIKEKRETATLKCYPIPRHDTVYWYQQGPGQDPQFLISFYEKMQSDKGSIPDRFSAQQFSDYHSELNMSSLELGDSALYFCASSLRAGNSPLHFGNGTRLTVT.

This clonotype was seen only a few times. V usage is TRBV29-1 and J usage is TRBJ1-4; tentative D call: TRBD1 (6 bases). Germline values: CDR1 SQVTM, CDR2 ANQGSEA. Trimming pared 3 bases from V and 8 bases from J, leaving 19 bases between. This CDR3 has 15 amino acids. CDR3 amino acids: CSVEGGAGAEEKLFF. The CDR3, as DNA: TGCAGCGTTGAGGGGGGGGCAGGGGCTGAGGAAAAACTGTTTTTT.

This clonotype was recorded a few times. The CDR3 sequence is CASSFRDRGGETQYF. The CDR3 nucleotides read TGTGCCAGCAGCTTCCGGGACAGGGGAGGAGAGACCCAGTACTTC. The chain uses TRBV14 and TRBJ2-5; 10 bases are a match to TRBD1. V gave up 5 bases and J gave up 4 bases; unmatched junction bases: 7. The germline V gene encodes CDR1 SGHDN and CDR2 FVKESK. There are 15 residues in the CDR3.

The chain recombines TRBV19 with TRBJ2-4; D uncertain. Trimming cost V 3 bases and J 1 base, with 13 bases left between them. This CDR3 is built from 16 residues. From germline, CDR1 is LNHDA and CDR2 SQIVND (reference sequence). CDR3 residues: CASSMGNPGAKNIQYF. CDR3 in DNA: TGTGCCAGTAGTATGGGGAATCCTGGGGCCAAAAACATTCAGTACTTC.

This clonotype was detected a few times. This rearrangement joins TRBV20-1 to TRBJ1-4, with TRBD1 matching over 8 bases. CDR3 size: 16 residues. Trimming cost V 1 base and J 3 bases; bases outside gene matches: 7. Germline V gives CDR1 DFQATT, CDR2 SNEGSKA (reference sequence). The CDR3 bases are TGCAGTGCTAGAGCCCCGACAGGGGCGGCTAATGAAAAACTGTTTTTT. Encoded protein: CSARAPTGAANEKLFF.